This T cell receptor beta chain stems from a study of cytomegalovirus exposure and HLA in healthy donors. Overall study context: Both the approximately 120 validation repertoires and the roughly 640 first-cohort repertoires used the same platform, as reported by a later analysis. Broader study findings: The study designated over 150 TCR beta chains cytomegalovirus-associated.

Here immunoSEQ multiplex PCR was the method, and the copy in TCRdb shows in-frame clones only, minus some. The data hold roughly 130,000 clones, with 80% to 90% observed a single time. Germline trimming cut 7 bases from V and 6 bases from J; bases unmatched to any gene: 15. The CDR3 extends over 16 amino acids. With respect to this clone: Its antigen is still unknown.

Sequenced sample: PBMCs. V gene TRBV23-1 combines with J gene TRBJ2-1; 7 nucleotides align to TRBD1. TRBV23-1 counts as an open reading frame of uncertain function. The origin of this receptor is a woman aged 25 to 39 in good health and CMV-seropositive. CDR3 loop: CASTLGRGRGFNEQFF. The CDR3 DNA follows: TGCGCCAGCACCCTCGGAAGGGGCAGGGGGTTCAATGAGCAGTTCTTC.